This TCR beta chain was sequenced during a study of CD8 T cells in Susac syndrome. Random hexamers were used to reverse transcribe 0.5 to 1 ug of RNA. TCRdb re-analysed the immunoSEQ multiplex PCR reads in MiXCR, keeping a single row per CDR3 protein. This sample has about 250,000 distinct CDR3 sequences, with roughly 93% found just once. V lost 6 bases, J lost 4 bases, and 12 bases lay in between. The germline gives CDR1 LNHNV, CDR2 YYDKDF (reference sequence). The CDR3 runs 13 residues. This clonotype was seen just once. The target antigen is unknown. Points from the study as a whole: An acknowledgment was made by the study that its TCR sequencing and HLA analysis involved relatively few individuals.

The V call is TRBV15, the J call TRBJ2-5; no definite D call. The sequenced material came from CD4+ T cells from PBMCs. This TCR came from a human donor with multiple sclerosis. The CDR3 DNA reads TGTGCCACCAGGGACGGAACGGCAGAGACCCAGTACTTC. This translates into CATRDGTAETQYF.